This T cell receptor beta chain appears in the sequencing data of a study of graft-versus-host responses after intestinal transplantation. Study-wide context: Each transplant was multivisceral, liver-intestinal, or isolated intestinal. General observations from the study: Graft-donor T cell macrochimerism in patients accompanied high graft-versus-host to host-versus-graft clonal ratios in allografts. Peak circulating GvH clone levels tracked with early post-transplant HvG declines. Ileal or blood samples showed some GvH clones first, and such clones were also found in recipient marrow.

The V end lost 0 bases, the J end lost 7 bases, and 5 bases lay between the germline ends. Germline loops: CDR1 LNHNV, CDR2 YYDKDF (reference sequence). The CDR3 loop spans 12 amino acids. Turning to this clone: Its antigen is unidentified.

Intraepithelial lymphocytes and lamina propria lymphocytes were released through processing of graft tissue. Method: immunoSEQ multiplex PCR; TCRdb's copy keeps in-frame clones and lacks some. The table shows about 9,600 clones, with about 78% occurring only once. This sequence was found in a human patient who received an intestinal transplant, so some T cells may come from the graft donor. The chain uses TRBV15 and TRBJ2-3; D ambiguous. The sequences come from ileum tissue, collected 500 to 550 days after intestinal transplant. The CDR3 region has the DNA TGTGCCACCAGCAGAGATGGTAATACGCAGTATTTT. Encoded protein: CATSRDGNTQYF.